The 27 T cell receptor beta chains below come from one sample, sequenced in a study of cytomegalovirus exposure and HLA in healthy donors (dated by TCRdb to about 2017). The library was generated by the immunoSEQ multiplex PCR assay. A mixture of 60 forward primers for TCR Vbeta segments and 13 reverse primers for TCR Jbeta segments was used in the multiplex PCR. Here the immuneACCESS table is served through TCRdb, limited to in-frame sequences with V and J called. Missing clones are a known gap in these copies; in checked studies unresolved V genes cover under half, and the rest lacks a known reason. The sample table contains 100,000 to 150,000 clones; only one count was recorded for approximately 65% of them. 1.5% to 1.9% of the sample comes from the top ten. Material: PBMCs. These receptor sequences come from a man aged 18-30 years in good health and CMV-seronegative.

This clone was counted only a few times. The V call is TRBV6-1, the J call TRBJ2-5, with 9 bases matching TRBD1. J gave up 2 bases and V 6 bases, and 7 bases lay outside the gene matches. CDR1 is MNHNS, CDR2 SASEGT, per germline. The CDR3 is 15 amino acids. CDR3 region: CASSQDRGWQETQYF. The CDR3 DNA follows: TGTGCCAGCAGCCAAGACAGGGGGTGGCAAGAGACCCAGTACTTC.

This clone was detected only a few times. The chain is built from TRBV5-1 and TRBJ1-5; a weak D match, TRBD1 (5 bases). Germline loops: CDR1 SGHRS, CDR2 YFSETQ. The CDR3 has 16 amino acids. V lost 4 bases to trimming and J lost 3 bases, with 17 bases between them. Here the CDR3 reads CASSPWDGGSNQPQHF. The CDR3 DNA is TGCGCCAGCAGCCCCTGGGACGGGGGATCCAATCAGCCCCAGCATTTT.

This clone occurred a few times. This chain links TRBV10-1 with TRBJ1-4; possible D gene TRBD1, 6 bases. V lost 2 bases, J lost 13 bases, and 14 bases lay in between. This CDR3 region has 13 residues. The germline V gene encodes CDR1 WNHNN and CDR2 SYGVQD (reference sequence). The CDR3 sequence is CASSERGDKRLFF. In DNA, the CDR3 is TGCGCCAGCAGTGAGCGGGGGGACAAGCGACTGTTTTTT.

CDR3 coding DNA: TGTGCCAGCTCACCACCGTACCGGGGACAGCACGGGGGCTACACCTTC. Residues: CASSPPYRGQHGGYTF. The chain is built from TRBV18 and TRBJ1-2, with 7 bases aligning to TRBD1. Trimming removed 0 bases from V and 8 bases from J; junction bases left unmatched: 12. Germline V gene data show CDR1 as KGHSH and CDR2 as LQKENI. The CDR3 length is 16 residues.

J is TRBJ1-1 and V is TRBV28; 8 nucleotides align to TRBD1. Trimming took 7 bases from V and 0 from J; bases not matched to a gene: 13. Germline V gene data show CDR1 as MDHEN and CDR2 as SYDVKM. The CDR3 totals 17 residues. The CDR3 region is CASIPYRGRGMNTEAFF. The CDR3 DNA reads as TGTGCCAGCATCCCCTACAGGGGGAGGGGAATGAACACTGAAGCTTTCTTT.

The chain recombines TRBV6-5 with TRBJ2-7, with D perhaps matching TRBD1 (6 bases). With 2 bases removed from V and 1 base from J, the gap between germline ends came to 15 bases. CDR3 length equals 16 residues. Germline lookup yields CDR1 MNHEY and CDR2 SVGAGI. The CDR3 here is CASSYGAGALSYEQYF. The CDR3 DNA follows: TGTGCCAGCAGTTACGGGGCAGGGGCTTTGTCCTACGAGCAGTACTTC.

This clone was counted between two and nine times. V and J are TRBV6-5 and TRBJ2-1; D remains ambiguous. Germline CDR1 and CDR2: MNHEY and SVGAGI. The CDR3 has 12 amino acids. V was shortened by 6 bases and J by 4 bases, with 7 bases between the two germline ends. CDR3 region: CASRSVYNEQFF. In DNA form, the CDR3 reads TGTGCCAGCAGATCAGTGTACAATGAGCAGTTCTTC.

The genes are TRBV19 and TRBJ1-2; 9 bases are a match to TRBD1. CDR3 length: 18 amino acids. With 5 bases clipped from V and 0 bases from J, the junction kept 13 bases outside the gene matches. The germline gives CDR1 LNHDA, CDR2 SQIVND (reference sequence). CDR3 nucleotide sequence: TGTGCCAGTAGTCCGTCCGTAATTCGACAGGGGGCTAACTATGGCTACACCTTC. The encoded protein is CASSPSVIRQGANYGYTF.

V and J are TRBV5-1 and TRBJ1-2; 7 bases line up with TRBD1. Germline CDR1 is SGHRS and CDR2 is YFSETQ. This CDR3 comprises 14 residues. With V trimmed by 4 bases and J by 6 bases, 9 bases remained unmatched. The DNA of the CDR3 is TGCGCCAGCAGCCCCCAATTCAGGGGGGATGGCTACACCTTC. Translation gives CASSPQFRGDGYTF.

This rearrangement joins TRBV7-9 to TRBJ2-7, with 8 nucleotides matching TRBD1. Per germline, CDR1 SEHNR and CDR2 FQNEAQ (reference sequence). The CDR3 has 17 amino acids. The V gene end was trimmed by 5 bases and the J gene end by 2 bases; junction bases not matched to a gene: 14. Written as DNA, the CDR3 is TGTGCCAGCAGCGGAGGCCTCCGGGACAGGACCACCTACGAGCAGTACTTC. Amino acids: CASSGGLRDRTTYEQYF.

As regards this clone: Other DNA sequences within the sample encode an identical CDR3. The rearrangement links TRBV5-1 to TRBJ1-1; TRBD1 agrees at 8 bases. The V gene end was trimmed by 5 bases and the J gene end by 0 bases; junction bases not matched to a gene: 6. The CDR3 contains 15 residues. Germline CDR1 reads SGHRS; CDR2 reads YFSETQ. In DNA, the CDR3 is TGCGCCAGCAGTCCTAGGACAGGGATGAACACTGAAGCTTTCTTT. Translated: CASSPRTGMNTEAFF.

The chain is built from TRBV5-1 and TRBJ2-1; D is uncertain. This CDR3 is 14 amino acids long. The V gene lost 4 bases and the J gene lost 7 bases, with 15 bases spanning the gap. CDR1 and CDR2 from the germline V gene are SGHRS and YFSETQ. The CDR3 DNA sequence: TGCGCCAGCAGCCCCGATCCAGGTTCAAATGAGCAGTTCTTC. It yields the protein CASSPDPGSNEQFF.

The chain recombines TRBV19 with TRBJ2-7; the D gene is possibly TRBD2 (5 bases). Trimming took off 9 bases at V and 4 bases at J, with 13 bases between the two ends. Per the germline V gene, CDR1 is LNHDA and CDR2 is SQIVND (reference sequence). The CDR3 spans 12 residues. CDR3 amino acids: CASRGPLYEQYF. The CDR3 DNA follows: TGTGCCAGCCGGGGTCCCCTTTACGAGCAGTACTTC.

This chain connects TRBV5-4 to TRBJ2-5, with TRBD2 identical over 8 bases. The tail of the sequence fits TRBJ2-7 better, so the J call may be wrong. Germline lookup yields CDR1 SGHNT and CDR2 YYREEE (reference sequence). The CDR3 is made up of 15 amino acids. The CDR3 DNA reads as TGTGCCAGCAGCTTGGGATCGGGAGGGTTTTACGAGCAGTACTTC. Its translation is CASSLGSGGFYEQYF.

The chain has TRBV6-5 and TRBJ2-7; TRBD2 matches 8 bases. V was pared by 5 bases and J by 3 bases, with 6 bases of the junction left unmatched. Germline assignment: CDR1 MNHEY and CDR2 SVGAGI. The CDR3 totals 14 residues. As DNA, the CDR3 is TGTGCCAGCAGTGGGGGCGGGGGGTACTACGAGCAGTACTTC. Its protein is CASSGGGGYYEQYF.

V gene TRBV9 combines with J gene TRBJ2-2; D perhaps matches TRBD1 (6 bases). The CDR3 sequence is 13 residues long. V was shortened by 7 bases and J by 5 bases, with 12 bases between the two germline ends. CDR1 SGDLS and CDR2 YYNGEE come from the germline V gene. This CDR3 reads CASLQGTTGELFF. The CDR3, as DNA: TGTGCCAGCCTCCAGGGGACGACCGGGGAGCTGTTTTTT.

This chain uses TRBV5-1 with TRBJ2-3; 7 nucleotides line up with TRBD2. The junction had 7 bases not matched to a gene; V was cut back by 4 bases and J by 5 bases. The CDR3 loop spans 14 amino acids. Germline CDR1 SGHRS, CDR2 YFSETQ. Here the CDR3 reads CASSLTGGRDTQYF. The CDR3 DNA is TGCGCCAGCAGCCTTACGGGAGGCAGAGATACGCAGTATTTT.

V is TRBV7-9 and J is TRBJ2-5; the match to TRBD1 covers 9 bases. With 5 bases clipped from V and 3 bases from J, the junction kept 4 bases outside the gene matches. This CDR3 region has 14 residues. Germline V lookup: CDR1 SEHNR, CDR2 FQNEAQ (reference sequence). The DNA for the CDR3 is TGTGCCAGCAGCCTGGACAGGGGCGAAGAGACCCAGTACTTC. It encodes CASSLDRGEETQYF.

The CDR3 loop is CASSVSGRRQYEQYF. CDR3 DNA sequence: TGTGCCAGCAGCGTATCGGGAAGACGGCAATACGAGCAGTACTTC. The rearrangement links TRBV7-9 to TRBJ2-5; tentative D call: TRBD2 (5 bases). The end of the DNA is better explained by TRBJ2-7, so the J call may be wrong. This CDR3 region has 15 residues. The V gene's germline CDR1 is SEHNR and CDR2 FQNEAQ (reference sequence).

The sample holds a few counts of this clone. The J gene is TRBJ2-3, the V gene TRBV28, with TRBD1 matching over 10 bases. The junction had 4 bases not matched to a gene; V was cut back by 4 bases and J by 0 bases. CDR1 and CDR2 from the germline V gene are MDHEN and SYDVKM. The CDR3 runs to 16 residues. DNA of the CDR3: TGTGCCAGCAGTTCCTGGACAGGGGGAAGCACAGATACGCAGTATTTT. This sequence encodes CASSSWTGGSTDTQYF.

Written as DNA, the CDR3 is TGTGCCAGCAGCGTAGCGGGGGTTAGAGATACGCAGTATTTT. It codes for CASSVAGVRDTQYF. The chain combines TRBV9 with TRBJ2-3; D perhaps matches TRBD2 (6 bases). Germline values: CDR1 SGDLS, CDR2 YYNGEE. The CDR3 is 14 amino acids. V lost 0 bases and J lost 5, with 10 bases in between.

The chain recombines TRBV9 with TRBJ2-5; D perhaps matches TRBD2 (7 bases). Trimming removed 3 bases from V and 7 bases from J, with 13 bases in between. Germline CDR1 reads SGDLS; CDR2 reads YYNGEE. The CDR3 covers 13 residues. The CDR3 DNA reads TGTGCCAGCAGCGGGGGGGGCTCGGGGACCCAGTACTTC. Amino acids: CASSGGGSGTQYF.

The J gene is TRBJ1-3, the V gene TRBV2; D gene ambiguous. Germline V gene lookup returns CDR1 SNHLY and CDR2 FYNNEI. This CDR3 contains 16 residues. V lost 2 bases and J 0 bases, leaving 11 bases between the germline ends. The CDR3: CASSEIGHYSGNTIYF. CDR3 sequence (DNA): TGTGCCAGCAGTGAAATAGGTCACTACTCTGGAAACACCATATATTTT.

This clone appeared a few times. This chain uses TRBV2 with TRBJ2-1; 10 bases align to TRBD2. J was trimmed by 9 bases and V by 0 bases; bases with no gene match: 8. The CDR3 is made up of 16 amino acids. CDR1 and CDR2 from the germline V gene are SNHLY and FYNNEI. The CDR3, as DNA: TGTGCCAGCAGTGAAGCGCTTAGCGGGGGGCCCTCTGAGCAGTTCTTC. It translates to CASSEALSGGPSEQFF.

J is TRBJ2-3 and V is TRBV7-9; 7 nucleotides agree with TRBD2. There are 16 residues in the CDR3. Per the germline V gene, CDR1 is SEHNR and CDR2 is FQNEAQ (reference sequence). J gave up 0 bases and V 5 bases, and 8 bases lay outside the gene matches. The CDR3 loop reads CASSQGTIMSTDTQYF. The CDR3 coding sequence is TGTGCCAGCAGCCAAGGGACTATTATGAGCACAGATACGCAGTATTTT.

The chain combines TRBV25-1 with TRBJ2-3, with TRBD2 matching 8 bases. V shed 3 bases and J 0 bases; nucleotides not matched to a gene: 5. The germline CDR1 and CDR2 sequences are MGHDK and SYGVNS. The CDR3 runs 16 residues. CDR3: CASSDRGGSSTDTQYF. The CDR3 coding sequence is TGTGCCAGCAGTGATCGCGGGGGGTCTAGCACAGATACGCAGTATTTT.

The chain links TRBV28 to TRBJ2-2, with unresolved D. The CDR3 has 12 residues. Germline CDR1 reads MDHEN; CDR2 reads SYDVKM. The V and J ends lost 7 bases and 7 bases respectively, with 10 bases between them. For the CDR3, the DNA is TGTGCCAGCACCCCTAATGGCGGGGAGCTGTTTTTT. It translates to CASTPNGGELFF.